These 8 T cell receptor beta chains share one sample of origin, sequenced in a study of T cell repertoires in cytomegalovirus infection. What these receptors recognize is not known. Using its own MiXCR run on the reads, TCRdb lists one record per CDR3 protein. The sample shows roughly 800,000 distinct CDR3 sequences, roughly 28% of them seen only once. The sample consisted of cultured CD8+ T cells from PBMCs, taken from culture after CMV antigen stimulation. These receptors all come from a human donor in good health (CMV status not recorded). Some clones in this sample may be carry-over from other donors' samples.

The rearrangement uses TRBV7-8 and TRBJ2-3; 10 bases line up with TRBD2. The CDR3 runs 17 residues. J was trimmed by 5 bases and V by 5 bases; bases with no gene match: 13. Germline loops: CDR1 SGHVS, CDR2 FQNEAQ. The CDR3 here is CASSQFYQRGGIDTQYF. The CDR3 region has the DNA TGTGCCAGCAGCCAATTTTACCAGCGGGGGGGAATAGATACGCAGTATTTT.

J is TRBJ1-3 and V is TRBV5-6; D is possibly TRBD1 (5 bases). Germline CDR1 SGHDT, CDR2 YYEEEE. Trimming removed 2 bases from V and 2 bases from J, with 17 bases in between. This CDR3 region has 17 residues. CDR3 sequence (DNA): TGTGCCAGCAGCTTATCGAGGGGTTTAATGCCTGGAAACACCATATATTTT. Its translation: CASSLSRGLMPGNTIYF. The full variable domain, in which reference TRBV5-6 and TRBJ1-3 provide the parts outside the CDR3, is DAGVTQSPTHLIKTRGQQVTLRCSPKSGHDTVSWYQQALGQGPQFIFQYYEEEERQRGNFPDRFSGHQFPNYSSELNVNALLLGDSALYLCASSLSRGLMPGNTIYFGEGSWLTVV.

This clonotype was observed a handful of times. The chain carries TRBV7-4 and TRBJ2-7; D possibly matches TRBD1 or TRBD2 (6 bases each). The CDR3 extends over 15 amino acids. The germline gives CDR1 SGHVT, CDR2 SQSDAQ. With 0 bases removed from V and 5 bases from J, the gap between germline ends came to 14 bases. This CDR3 reads CASSLARGAPDEQYF. The CDR3 nucleotides are TGTGCCAGCAGCTTAGCGAGGGGGGCCCCGGACGAGCAGTACTTC. Using reference TRBV7-4 and TRBJ2-7 for the parts outside the CDR3, the full variable domain is GAGVSQSPRYKVAKRGRDVALRCDSISGHVTLYWYRQTLGQGSEVLTYSQSDAQRDKSGRPSGRFSAERPERSVSTLKIQRTEQGDSAVYLCASSLARGAPDEQYFGPGTRLTVT.

This clonotype was counted between two and nine times. The J gene is TRBJ1-6, the V gene TRBV7-9; tentatively, D is TRBD1 (5 bases). From germline, CDR1 is SEHNR and CDR2 FQNEAQ (reference sequence). This CDR3 has 12 amino acids. CDR3 in DNA: TGTGCGGGGGGCTCCTATAATTCACCCCTCCACTTT. It specifies CAGGSYNSPLHF.

This clonotype was counted many times. Its ends do not fully match the called genes, so a read error is possible. The rearrangement joins TRBV7-8 to TRBJ1-3; D not resolved. CDR3 length: 13 residues. The germline gives CDR1 SGHVS, CDR2 FQNEAQ. CDR3 nucleotides: TGTGCCAGCAGCTTAGAAGTAAAGGGCAGACCTCACTTT. The encoded protein is CASSLEVKGRPHF.

This sequence joins TRBV10-3 and TRBJ2-3, with TRBD2 matching 13 bases. The V gene end was trimmed by 6 bases and the J gene end by 0 bases; junction bases not matched to a gene: 9. CDR1 ENHRY and CDR2 SYGVKD come from the germline V gene. The CDR3 covers 18 residues. CDR3 protein: CAIRPTSGGEASTDTQYF. The CDR3 DNA sequence: TGTGCCATCAGACCTACTAGCGGGGGGGAAGCTAGCACAGATACGCAGTATTTT.

This clonotype was detected ten times or more. CDR3 coding DNA: TGTGCCAGCAGCCCCGGACAGTTTTTTTGGGAGACCCAGTACTTC. Protein sequence: CASSPGQFFWETQYF. The chain joins TRBV7-6 to TRBJ2-5; TRBD1 might be the D (6 bases). This CDR3 contains 15 residues. Trimming shortened V by 5 bases and J by 5 bases, and 18 bases separated the two germline ends. CDR1 SGHVS and CDR2 FNYEAQ come from the germline V gene. Full variable domain (rest looked up from reference TRBV7-6 and TRBJ2-5): GAGVSQSPRYKVTKRGQDVALRCDPISGHVSLYWYRQALGQGPEFLTYFNYEAQQDKSGLPNDRFSAERPEGSISTLTIQRTEQRDSAMYRCASSPGQFFWETQYFGPGTRLLVL.

V is TRBV19 and J is TRBJ1-6; tentative D call: TRBD1 (6 bases). The germline V gene has CDR1 LNHDA and CDR2 SQIVND (reference sequence). V was clipped by 6 bases and J by 7 bases, with 13 bases between them. The CDR3 runs to 14 residues. CDR3 in amino acids: CASRTRGGNSPLHF. The CDR3, as DNA: TGTGCCAGTAGGACTCGAGGGGGGAATTCACCCCTCCACTTT.